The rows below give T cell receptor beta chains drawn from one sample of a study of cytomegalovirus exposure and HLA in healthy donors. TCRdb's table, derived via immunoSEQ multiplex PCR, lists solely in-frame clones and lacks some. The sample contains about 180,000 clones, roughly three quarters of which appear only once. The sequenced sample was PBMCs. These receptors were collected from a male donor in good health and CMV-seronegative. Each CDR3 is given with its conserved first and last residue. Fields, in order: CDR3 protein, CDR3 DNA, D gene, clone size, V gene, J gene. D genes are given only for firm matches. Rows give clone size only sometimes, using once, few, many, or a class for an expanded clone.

CDR3: CASSLGGGSAYEQYF; DNA: TGTGCCAGCAGCTTAGGGGGCGGGAGTGCGTACGAGCAGTACTTC; D: TRBD2; size: -; V: TRBV7-2; J: TRBJ2-7
CDR3: CASSLVGGPVISTEAFF; DNA: TGTGCCAGCAGTTTGGTAGGGGGTCCTGTGATTAGCACTGAAGCTTTCTTT; D: -; size: -; V: TRBV27; J: TRBJ1-1
CDR3: CAISAGTGDQPQHF; DNA: TGTGCCATCAGCGCCGGGACAGGGGATCAGCCCCAGCATTTT; D: TRBD1; size: -; V: TRBV10-3; J: TRBJ1-5
CDR3: CASSIFFLRAQSNSPLHF; DNA: TGTGCCAGTAGTATTTTTTTCTTGAGGGCTCAATCGAATTCACCCCTCCACTTT; D: -; size: -; V: TRBV19; J: TRBJ1-6
CDR3: CATSRTTEGLVVDEQFF; DNA: TGTGCCACCAGCAGAACTACAGAGGGACTAGTCGTCGATGAGCAGTTCTTC; D: TRBD2; size: -; V: TRBV15; J: TRBJ2-1
CDR3: CAWARGSGANVLTF; DNA: TGTGCCTGGGCCAGGGGCTCTGGGGCCAACGTCCTGACTTTC; D: -; size: -; V: TRBV30; J: TRBJ2-6
CDR3: CAWSLGHQPQHF; DNA: TGTGCCTGGAGTCTGGGGCATCAGCCCCAGCATTTT; D: -; size: -; V: TRBV30; J: TRBJ1-5
CDR3: CASSFSGDYEQYF; DNA: TGCGCCAGCAGCTTCAGCGGGGATTACGAGCAGTACTTC; D: TRBD2; size: few; V: TRBV5-1; J: TRBJ2-7
CDR3: CASSFKSHEQYF; DNA: TGCGCCAGCAGCTTTAAGAGCCACGAGCAGTACTTC; D: -; size: -; V: TRBV5-1; J: TRBJ2-7
CDR3: CASSYSGRGGNTQYF; DNA: TGTGCCAGCAGCTACTCGGGTCGGGGGGGAAATACGCAGTATTTT; D: TRBD2; size: few; V: TRBV7-8; J: TRBJ2-3
CDR3: CASSLLGANVLTF; DNA: TGTGCCAGCAGCCTTCTCGGGGCCAACGTCCTGACTTTC; D: -; size: -; V: TRBV28; J: TRBJ2-6
CDR3: CASSRRDEQYF; DNA: TGTGCCAGCAGCCGCAGGGACGAGCAGTACTTC; D: -; size: -; V: TRBV5-4; J: TRBJ2-7